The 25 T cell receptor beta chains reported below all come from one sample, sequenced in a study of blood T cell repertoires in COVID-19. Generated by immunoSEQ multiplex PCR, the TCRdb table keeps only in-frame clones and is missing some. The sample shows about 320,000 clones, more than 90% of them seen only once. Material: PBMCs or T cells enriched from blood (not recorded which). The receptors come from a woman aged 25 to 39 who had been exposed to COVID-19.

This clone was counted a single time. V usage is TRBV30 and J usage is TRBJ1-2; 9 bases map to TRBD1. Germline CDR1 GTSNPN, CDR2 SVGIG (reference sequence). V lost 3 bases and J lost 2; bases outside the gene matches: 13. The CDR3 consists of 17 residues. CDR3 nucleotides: TGTGCCTGGAGGATCGCCGGGACAGGGACCAAAAACTATGGCTACACCTTC. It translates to CAWRIAGTGTKNYGYTF.

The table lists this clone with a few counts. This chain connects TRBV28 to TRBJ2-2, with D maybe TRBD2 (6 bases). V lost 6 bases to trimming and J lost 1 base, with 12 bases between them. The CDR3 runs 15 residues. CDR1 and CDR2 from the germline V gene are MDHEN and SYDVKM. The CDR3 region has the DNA TGTGCCAGCAGCCTAGGCGGGGTGAACACCGGGGAGCTGTTTTTT. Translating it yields CASSLGGVNTGELFF.

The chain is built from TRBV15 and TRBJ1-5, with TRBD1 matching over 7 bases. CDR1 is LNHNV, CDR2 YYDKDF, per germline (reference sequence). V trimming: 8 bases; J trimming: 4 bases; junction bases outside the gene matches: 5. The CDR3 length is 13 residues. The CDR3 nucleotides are TGTGCCACCCAGGGACAGACTAATCAGCCCCAGCATTTT. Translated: CATQGQTNQPQHF.

As DNA, the CDR3 is TGTGCCAGTAGTATCCCCGGGACTAGGAGGGGGTTGGCTACGCAGTATTTT. As protein: CASSIPGTRRGLATQYF. The chain carries TRBV19 and TRBJ2-3; 8 bases line up with TRBD2. The junction had 16 bases not matched to a gene; V was cut back by 3 bases and J by 8 bases. The CDR3 is 17 amino acids. Germline CDR1 reads LNHDA; CDR2 reads SQIVND (reference sequence).

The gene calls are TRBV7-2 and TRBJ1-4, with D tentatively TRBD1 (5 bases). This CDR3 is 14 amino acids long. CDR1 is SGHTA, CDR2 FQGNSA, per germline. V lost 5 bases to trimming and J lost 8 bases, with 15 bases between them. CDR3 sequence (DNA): TGTGCCAGCAGCCCACAGGTCATGGGGGAAAAACTGTTTTTT. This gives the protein CASSPQVMGEKLFF.

CDR3 protein: CASSPPGKETQYF. The CDR3 DNA reads as TGTGCCAGCAGCCCCCCCGGGAAAGAGACCCAGTACTTC. V usage is TRBV14 and J usage is TRBJ2-5; D is possibly TRBD2 (5 bases). Trimming took off 4 bases at V and 3 bases at J, with 9 bases between the two ends. Germline V gives CDR1 SGHDN, CDR2 FVKESK. The CDR3 spans 13 residues. The full variable domain, its missing parts supplied by reference TRBV14 and TRBJ2-5, is EAGVTQFPSHSVIEKGQTVTLRCDPISGHDNLYWYRRVMGKEIKFLLHFVKESKQDESGMPNNRFLAERTGGTYSTLKVQPAELEDSGVYFCASSPPGKETQYFGPGTRLLVL.

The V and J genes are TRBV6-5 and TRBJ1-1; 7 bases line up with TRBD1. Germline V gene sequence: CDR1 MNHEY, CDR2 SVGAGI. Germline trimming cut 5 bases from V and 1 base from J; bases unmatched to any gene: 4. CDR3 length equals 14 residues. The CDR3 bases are TGTGCCAGCAGTCTAGACAGGGCGAACACTGAAGCTTTCTTT. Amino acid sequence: CASSLDRANTEAFF.

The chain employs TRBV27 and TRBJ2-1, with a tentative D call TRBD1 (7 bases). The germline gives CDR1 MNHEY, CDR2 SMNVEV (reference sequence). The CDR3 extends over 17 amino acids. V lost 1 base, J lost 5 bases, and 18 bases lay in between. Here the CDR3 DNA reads TGTGCCAGCAGTTTATACAGGGGAGGAATCACGGACAATGAGCAGTTCTTC. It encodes CASSLYRGGITDNEQFF.

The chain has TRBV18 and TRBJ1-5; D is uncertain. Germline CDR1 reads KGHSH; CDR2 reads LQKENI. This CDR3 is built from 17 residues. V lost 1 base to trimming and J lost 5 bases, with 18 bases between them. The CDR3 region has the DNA TGTGCCAGCTCACCACGCTATTCCACTGGTTCCGATCAGCCCCAGCATTTT. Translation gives CASSPRYSTGSDQPQHF.

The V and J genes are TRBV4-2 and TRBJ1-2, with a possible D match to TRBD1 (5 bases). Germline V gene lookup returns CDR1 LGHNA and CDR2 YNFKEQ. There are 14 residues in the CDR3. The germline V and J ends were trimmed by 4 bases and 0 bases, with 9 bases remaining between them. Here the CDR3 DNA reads TGTGCCAGCAGCCCCCCGACAGCTAACTATGGCTACACCTTC. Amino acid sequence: CASSPPTANYGYTF.

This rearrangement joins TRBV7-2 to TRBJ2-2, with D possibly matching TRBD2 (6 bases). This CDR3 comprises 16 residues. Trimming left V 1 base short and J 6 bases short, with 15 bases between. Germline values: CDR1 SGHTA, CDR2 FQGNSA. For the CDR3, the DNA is TGTGCCAGCAGCTTAGGGGTGCGGGGTATCGCCGGGGAGCTGTTTTTT. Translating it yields CASSLGVRGIAGELFF. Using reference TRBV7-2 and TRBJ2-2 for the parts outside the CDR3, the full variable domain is GAGVSQSPSNKVTEKGKDVELRCDPISGHTALYWYRQSLGQGLEFLIYFQGNSAPDKSGLPSDRFSAERTGGSVSTLTIQRTQQEDSAVYLCASSLGVRGIAGELFFGEGSRLTVL.

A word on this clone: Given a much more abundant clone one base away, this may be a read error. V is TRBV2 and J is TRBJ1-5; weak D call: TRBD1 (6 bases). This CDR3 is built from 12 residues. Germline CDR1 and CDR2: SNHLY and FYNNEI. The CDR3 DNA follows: TGTGTCAGCAGGACAGAAGATCAGCCCCAGCATTTT. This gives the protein CVSRTEDQPQHF.

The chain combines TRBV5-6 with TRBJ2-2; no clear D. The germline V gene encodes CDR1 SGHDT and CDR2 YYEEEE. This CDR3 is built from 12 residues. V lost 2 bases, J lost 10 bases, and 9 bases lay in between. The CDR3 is CASSFPGAELFF. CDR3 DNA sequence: TGTGCCAGCAGCTTTCCTGGAGCGGAGCTGTTTTTT.

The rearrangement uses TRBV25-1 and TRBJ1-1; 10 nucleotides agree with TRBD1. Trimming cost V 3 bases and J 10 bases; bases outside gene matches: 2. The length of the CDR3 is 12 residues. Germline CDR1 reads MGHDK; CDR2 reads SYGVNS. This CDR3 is CASSEDRGGAFF. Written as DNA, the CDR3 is TGTGCCAGCAGTGAGGACAGGGGGGGAGCTTTCTTT.

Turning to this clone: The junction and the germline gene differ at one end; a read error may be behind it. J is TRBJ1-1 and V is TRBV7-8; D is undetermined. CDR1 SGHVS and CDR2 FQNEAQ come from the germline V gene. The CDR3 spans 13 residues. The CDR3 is CASRLGGNTEAFF. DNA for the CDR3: TGTGCCAGCAGGTTAGGAGGGAACACTGAAGCTTTCTTT.

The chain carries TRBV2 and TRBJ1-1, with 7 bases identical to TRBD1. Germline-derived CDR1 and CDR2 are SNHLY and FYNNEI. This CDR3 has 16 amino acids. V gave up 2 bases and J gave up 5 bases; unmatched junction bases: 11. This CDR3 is CASSESREGAWTEAFF. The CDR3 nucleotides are TGTGCCAGCAGTGAATCGCGCGAGGGGGCTTGGACTGAAGCTTTCTTT.

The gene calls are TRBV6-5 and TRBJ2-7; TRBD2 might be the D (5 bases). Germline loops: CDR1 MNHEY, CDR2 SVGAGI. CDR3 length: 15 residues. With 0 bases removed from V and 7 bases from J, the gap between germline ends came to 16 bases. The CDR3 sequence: CASSYSGADPREQYF. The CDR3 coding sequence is TGTGCCAGCAGTTACTCTGGAGCGGACCCACGTGAGCAGTACTTC.

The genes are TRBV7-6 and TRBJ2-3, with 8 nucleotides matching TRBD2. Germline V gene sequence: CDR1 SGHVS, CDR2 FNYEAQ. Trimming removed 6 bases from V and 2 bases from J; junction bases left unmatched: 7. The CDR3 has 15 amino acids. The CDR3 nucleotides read TGTGCCAGCAGTCCACCGGGGGGGTTCACAGATACGCAGTATTTT. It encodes CASSPPGGFTDTQYF. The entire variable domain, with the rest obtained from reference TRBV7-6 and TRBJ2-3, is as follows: GAGVSQSPRYKVTKRGQDVALRCDPISGHVSLYWYRQALGQGPEFLTYFNYEAQQDKSGLPNDRFSAERPEGSISTLTIQRTEQRDSAMYRCASSPPGGFTDTQYFGPGTRLTVL.

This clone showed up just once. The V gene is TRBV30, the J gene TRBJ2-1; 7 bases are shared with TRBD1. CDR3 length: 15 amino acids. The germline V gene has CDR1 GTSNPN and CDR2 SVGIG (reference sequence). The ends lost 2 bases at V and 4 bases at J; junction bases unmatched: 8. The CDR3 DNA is TGTGCCTGGAGTCCCGCCGACAGGGCATACAATGAGCAGTTCTTC. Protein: CAWSPADRAYNEQFF.

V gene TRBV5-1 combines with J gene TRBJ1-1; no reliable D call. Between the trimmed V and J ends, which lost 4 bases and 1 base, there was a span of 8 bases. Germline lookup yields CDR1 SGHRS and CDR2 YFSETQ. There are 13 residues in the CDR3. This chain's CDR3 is CASSTRQNTEAFF. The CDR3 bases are TGCGCCAGCAGCACCCGACAGAACACTGAAGCTTTCTTT.

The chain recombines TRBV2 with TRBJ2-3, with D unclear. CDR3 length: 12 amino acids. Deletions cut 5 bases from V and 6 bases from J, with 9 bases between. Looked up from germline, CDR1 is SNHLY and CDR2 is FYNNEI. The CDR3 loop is CASSYQADTQYF. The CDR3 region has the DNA TGTGCCAGCAGTTATCAAGCGGATACGCAGTATTTT. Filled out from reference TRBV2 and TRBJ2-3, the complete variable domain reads EPEVTQTPSHQVTQMGQEVILRCVPISNHLYFYWYRQILGQKVEFLVSFYNNEISEKSEIFDDQFSVERPDGSNFTLKIRSTKLEDSAMYFCASSYQADTQYFGPGTRLTVL.

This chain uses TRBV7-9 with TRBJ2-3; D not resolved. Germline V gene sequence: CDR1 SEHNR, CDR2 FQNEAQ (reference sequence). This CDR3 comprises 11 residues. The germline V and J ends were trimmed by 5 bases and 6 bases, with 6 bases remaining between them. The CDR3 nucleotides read TGTGCCAGCAGCCCGTTGGATACGCAGTATTTT. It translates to CASSPLDTQYF.

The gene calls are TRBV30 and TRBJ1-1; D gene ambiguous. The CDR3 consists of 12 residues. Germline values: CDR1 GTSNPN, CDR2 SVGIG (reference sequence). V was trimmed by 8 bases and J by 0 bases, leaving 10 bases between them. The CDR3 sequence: CAGQLLNTEAFF. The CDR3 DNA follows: TGTGCCGGGCAATTACTGAACACTGAAGCTTTCTTT.

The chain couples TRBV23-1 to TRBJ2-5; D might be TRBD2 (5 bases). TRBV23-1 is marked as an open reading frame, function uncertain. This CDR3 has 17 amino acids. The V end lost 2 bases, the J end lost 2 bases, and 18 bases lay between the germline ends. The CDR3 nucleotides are TGCGCCAGCAGTCAAGAGGGCCGCCTAATCAAACAAGAGACCCAGTACTTC. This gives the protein CASSQEGRLIKQETQYF.

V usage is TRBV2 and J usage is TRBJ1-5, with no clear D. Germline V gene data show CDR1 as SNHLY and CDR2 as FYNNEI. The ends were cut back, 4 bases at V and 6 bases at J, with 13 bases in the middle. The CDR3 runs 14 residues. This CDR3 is CASSVPGVAQPQHF. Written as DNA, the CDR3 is TGTGCCAGCAGTGTTCCCGGGGTGGCTCAGCCCCAGCATTTT.